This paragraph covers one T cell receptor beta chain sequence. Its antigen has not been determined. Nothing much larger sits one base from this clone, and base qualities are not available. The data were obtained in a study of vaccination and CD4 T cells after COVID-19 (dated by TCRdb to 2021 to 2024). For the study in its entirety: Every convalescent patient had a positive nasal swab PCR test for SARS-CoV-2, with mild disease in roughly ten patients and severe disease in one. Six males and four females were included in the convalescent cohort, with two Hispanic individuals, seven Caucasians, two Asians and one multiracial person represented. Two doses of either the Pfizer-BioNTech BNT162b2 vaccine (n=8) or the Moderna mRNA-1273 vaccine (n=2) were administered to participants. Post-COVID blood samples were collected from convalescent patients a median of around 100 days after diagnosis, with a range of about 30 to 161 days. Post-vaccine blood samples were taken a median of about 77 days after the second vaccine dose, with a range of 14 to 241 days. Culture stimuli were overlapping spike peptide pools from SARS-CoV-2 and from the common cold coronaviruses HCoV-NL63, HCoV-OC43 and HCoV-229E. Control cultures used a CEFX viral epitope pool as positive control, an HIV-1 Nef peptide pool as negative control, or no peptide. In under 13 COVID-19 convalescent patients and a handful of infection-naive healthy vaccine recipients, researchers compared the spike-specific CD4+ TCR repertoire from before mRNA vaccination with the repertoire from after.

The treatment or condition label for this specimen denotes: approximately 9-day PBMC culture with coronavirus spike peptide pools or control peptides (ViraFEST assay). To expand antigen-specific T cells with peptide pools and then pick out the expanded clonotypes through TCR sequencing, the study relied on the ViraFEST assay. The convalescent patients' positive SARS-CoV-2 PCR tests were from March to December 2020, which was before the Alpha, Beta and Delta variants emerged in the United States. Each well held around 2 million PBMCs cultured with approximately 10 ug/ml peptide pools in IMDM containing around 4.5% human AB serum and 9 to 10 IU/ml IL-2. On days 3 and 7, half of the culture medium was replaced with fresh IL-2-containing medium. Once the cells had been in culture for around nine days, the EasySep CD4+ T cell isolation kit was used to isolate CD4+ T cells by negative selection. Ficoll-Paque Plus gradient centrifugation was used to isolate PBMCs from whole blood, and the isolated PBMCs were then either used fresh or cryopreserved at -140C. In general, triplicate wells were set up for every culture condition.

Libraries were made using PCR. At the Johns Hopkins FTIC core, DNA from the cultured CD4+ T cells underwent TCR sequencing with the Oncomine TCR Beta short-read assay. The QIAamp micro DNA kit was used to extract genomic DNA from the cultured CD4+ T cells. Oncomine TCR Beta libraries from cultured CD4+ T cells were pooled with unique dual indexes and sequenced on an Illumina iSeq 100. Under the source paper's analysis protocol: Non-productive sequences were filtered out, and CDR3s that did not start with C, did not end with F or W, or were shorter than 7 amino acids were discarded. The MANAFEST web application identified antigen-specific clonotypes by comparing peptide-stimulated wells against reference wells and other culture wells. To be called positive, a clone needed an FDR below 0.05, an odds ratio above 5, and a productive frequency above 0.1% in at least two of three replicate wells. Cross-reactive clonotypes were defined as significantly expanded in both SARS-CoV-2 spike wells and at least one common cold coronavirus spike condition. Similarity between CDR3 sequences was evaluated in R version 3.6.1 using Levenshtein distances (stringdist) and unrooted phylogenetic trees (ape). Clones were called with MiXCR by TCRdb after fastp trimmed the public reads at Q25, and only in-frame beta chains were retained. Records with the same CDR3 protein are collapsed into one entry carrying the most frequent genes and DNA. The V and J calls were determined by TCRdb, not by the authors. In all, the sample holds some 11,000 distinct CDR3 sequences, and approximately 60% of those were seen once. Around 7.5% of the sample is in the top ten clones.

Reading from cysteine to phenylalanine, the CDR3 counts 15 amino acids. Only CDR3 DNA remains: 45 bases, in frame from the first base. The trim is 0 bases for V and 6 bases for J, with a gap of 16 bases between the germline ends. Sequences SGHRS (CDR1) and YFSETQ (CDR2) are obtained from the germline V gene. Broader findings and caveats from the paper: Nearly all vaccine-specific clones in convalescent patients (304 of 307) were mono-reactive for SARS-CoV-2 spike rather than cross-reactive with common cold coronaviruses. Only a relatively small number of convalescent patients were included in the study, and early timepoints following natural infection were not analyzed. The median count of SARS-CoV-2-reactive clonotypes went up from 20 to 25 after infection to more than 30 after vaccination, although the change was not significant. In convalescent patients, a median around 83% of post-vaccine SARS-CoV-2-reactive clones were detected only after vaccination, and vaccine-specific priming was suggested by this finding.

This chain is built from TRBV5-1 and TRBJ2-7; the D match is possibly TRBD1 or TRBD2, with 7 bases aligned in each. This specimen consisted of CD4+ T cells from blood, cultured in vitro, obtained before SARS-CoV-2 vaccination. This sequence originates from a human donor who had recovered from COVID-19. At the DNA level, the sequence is TGCGCCAGCAGCTTGGACAATACAGGGGAGGGCGAGCAGTACTTC. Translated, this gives CASSLDNTGEGEQYF.